A single sample is the source of the 21 T cell receptor beta chains below, sequenced in a study of shared clonotypes between healthy human individuals. Data came from immunoSEQ multiplex PCR; TCRdb stores just in-frame clones and leaves some out. Of 2 million to 2.5 million clones listed, 90% to 95% were seen once; the top ten hold 0.1% to 0.15%. The specimen was naive CD4+ T cells sorted from blood. Subset given: CD45RA+ positively selected. Every receptor here comes from a man between 18 and 29 years old in good health.

The chain carries TRBV6-6 and TRBJ1-5; TRBD1 might be the D (5 bases). The CDR3 runs to 16 residues. The germline V gene encodes CDR1 MNHNY and CDR2 SVGAGI (reference sequence). Between the trimmed V and J ends, which lost 6 bases and 0 bases, there was a span of 15 bases. The CDR3 DNA follows: TGTGCCAGCAGACGACGCGGACAAGATAGCAATCAGCCCCAGCATTTT. This gives the protein CASRRRGQDSNQPQHF.

The chain has TRBV28 and TRBJ2-7, with D perhaps assigned TRBD1 or TRBD2 (5 bases each). The V and J ends lost 4 bases and 4 bases respectively, with 17 bases between them. CDR3 size: 15 residues. Looked up from germline, CDR1 is MDHEN and CDR2 is SYDVKM. The CDR3: CASSSNGAGLYEQYF. CDR3 nucleotides: TGTGCCAGCAGTTCCAACGGGGCCGGACTGTACGAGCAGTACTTC.

To note about this clone: At the DNA level, this CDR3 is encoded by other sequences in the same sample as well. The J gene is TRBJ2-7, the V gene TRBV6-5, with TRBD1 matching 9 bases. Looked up from germline, CDR1 is MNHEY and CDR2 is SVGAGI. V lost 5 bases, J lost 0 bases, and 5 bases stayed unmatched. The CDR3 spans 15 residues. In DNA, the CDR3 is TGTGCCAGCAGTAGGGGGACAGGGTCCTCCTACGAGCAGTACTTC. Translation gives CASSRGTGSSYEQYF.

The chain has TRBV19 and TRBJ2-5; TRBD1 matches 7 bases. Germline V gene sequence: CDR1 LNHDA, CDR2 SQIVND (reference sequence). The CDR3 consists of 14 residues. V lost 5 bases and J lost 4; bases outside the gene matches: 7. The CDR3 spells CASSPLTGSETQYF. The CDR3 coding sequence is TGTGCCAGTAGTCCCTTGACAGGGTCAGAGACCCAGTACTTC. The variable domain in full, completed from reference TRBV19 and TRBJ2-5, reads DGGITQSPKYLFRKEGQNVTLSCEQNLNHDAMYWYRQDPGQGLRLIYYSQIVNDFQKGDIAEGYSVSREKKESFPLTVTSAQKNPTAFYLCASSPLTGSETQYFGPGTRLLVL.

This chain links TRBV18 with TRBJ1-5; D gene unclear. The CDR3 totals 15 residues. CDR1 KGHSH and CDR2 LQKENI come from the germline V gene. V gave up 0 bases and J gave up 2 bases, with 8 bases separating them. CDR3 nucleotides: TGTGCCAGCTCACCACCGGAGCTCGGCAATCAGCCCCAGCATTTT. Its translation is CASSPPELGNQPQHF. The variable domain in full, completed from reference TRBV18 and TRBJ1-5, reads NAGVMQNPRHLVRRRGQEARLRCSPMKGHSHVYWYRQLPEEGLKFMVYLQKENIIDESGMPKERFSAEFPKEGPSILRIQQVVRGDSAAYFCASSPPELGNQPQHFGDGTRLSIL.

The chain joins TRBV6-5 to TRBJ1-4, with 8 nucleotides matching TRBD1. Looked up from germline, CDR1 is MNHEY and CDR2 is SVGAGI. CDR3 length: 14 amino acids. Trimming cost V 5 bases and J 5 bases; bases outside gene matches: 4. CDR3 region: CASSRDRINEKLFF. The CDR3 bases are TGTGCCAGCAGTAGGGACAGGATAAATGAAAAACTGTTTTTT.

About this clone itself: This same CDR3 is encoded by further DNA sequences in the sample. The V call is TRBV7-2, the J call TRBJ2-2; D might be TRBD2 (6 bases). V was clipped by 1 base and J by 2 bases, with 11 bases between them. CDR1 and CDR2 (germline): SGHTA, FQGNSA. This CDR3 is 16 amino acids long. The CDR3, as DNA: TGTGCCAGCAGCTTAGTGGCGGGGCTTAACACCGGGGAGCTGTTTTTT. This codes for CASSLVAGLNTGELFF. Full variable domain (rest looked up from reference TRBV7-2 and TRBJ2-2): GAGVSQSPSNKVTEKGKDVELRCDPISGHTALYWYRQSLGQGLEFLIYFQGNSAPDKSGLPSDRFSAERTGGSVSTLTIQRTQQEDSAVYLCASSLVAGLNTGELFFGEGSRLTVL.

V is TRBV30 and J is TRBJ1-5; D is unclear. The length of the CDR3 is 13 residues. Germline assignment: CDR1 GTSNPN and CDR2 SVGIG (reference sequence). V lost 0 bases and J 5 bases, leaving 8 bases between the germline ends. CDR3 in amino acids: CAWSVETYQPQHF. The DNA for the CDR3 is TGTGCCTGGAGTGTAGAAACCTATCAGCCCCAGCATTTT.

This CDR3 reads CASNPQGNQPQHF. The CDR3, as DNA: TGTGCCAGCAATCCTCAGGGTAATCAGCCCCAGCATTTT. The chain recombines TRBV6-1 with TRBJ1-5; a weak D match, TRBD1 (5 bases). There are 13 residues in the CDR3. V was shortened by 7 bases and J by 4 bases, with 11 bases between the two germline ends. Looked up from germline, CDR1 is MNHNS and CDR2 is SASEGT.

In DNA, the CDR3 is TGTGCCAGCAGCCAAGCCGGGACAGGGATCTATGGCTACACCTTC. This codes for CASSQAGTGIYGYTF. The J gene is TRBJ1-2, the V gene TRBV14; 9 nucleotides line up with TRBD1. The CDR3 is 15 amino acids. After removal of 1 base from V and 4 bases from J, the junction contained 4 bases not matched to a gene. CDR1 SGHDN and CDR2 FVKESK come from the germline V gene. Combining the CDR3 with reference TRBV14 and TRBJ1-2 gives the whole variable domain EAGVTQFPSHSVIEKGQTVTLRCDPISGHDNLYWYRRVMGKEIKFLLHFVKESKQDESGMPNNRFLAERTGGTYSTLKVQPAELEDSGVYFCASSQAGTGIYGYTFGSGTRLTVV.

The chain employs TRBV28 and TRBJ2-3, with 12 nucleotides matching TRBD2. The CDR3 is made up of 18 amino acids. J was trimmed by 3 bases and V by 6 bases; bases with no gene match: 13. Looked up from germline, CDR1 is MDHEN and CDR2 is SYDVKM. CDR3 sequence (DNA): TGTGCCAGCAGCACCCGGTGGACTAGCGGGAATAAGACAGATACGCAGTATTTT. It translates to CASSTRWTSGNKTDTQYF.

The chain links TRBV30 to TRBJ2-7, with D maybe TRBD1 (6 bases). The CDR3 length is 15 residues. Germline values: CDR1 GTSNPN, CDR2 SVGIG (reference sequence). The germline V and J ends were trimmed by 4 bases and 4 bases, with 20 bases remaining between them. CDR3 sequence reads: CAWKPRAGDGYEQYF. CDR3 nucleotide sequence: TGTGCCTGGAAGCCTAGGGCAGGGGACGGGTACGAGCAGTACTTC.

V is TRBV6-5 and J is TRBJ1-6; the D gene is possibly TRBD1 (5 bases). Trimming stripped 0 bases from V and 9 bases from J, with 12 bases between. This CDR3 region has 15 residues. The germline gives CDR1 MNHEY, CDR2 SVGAGI. In nucleotides, the CDR3 is TGTGCCAGCAGTTACTCCGGGACGGTCACTTCACCCCTCCACTTT. Amino acid sequence: CASSYSGTVTSPLHF.

The rearrangement uses TRBV7-2 and TRBJ2-7; TRBD2 matches 10 bases. Per germline, CDR1 SGHTA and CDR2 FQGNSA. J was trimmed by 5 bases and V by 3 bases; bases with no gene match: 7. The CDR3 spans 15 residues. The CDR3 DNA follows: TGTGCCAGCAGCTTCCCAGCGGGAGGGGTCCACGAGCAGTACTTC. It yields the protein CASSFPAGGVHEQYF.

V gene TRBV10-1 combines with J gene TRBJ2-7, with D possibly being TRBD1 (6 bases). The CDR3 runs 17 residues. V lost 3 bases, J lost 0 bases, and 18 bases lay in between. Germline V lookup: CDR1 WNHNN, CDR2 SYGVQD (reference sequence). This CDR3 reads CASSERPTGPNSYEQYF. In DNA form, the CDR3 reads TGCGCCAGCAGTGAACGACCTACAGGGCCGAACTCCTACGAGCAGTACTTC.

The chain combines TRBV10-3 with TRBJ2-7, with 8 bases identical to TRBD1. Germline loops: CDR1 ENHRY, CDR2 SYGVKD. V shed 6 bases, J shed 5 bases, and the junction held 9 bases outside the gene matches. The CDR3 has 14 residues. The CDR3 sequence: CAIRKQGGVDEQYF. The CDR3 DNA sequence: TGTGCCATCAGGAAACAGGGGGGCGTCGACGAGCAGTACTTC.

This chain links TRBV6-1 with TRBJ2-1; possible D gene TRBD2, 5 bases. Trimming removed 5 bases from V and 10 bases from J, with 12 bases in between. The CDR3 runs to 12 residues. CDR1 and CDR2 (germline): MNHNS, SASEGT. In DNA form, the CDR3 reads TGTGCCAGCAGTCCCCAGCGGCTAGAGCAGTTCTTC. Residues: CASSPQRLEQFF.

The CDR3 sequence is CASSRTGSTNYEQYF. The DNA of the CDR3 is TGTGCCAGCAGCAGAACAGGGAGTACAAACTACGAGCAGTACTTC. The chain employs TRBV11-2 and TRBJ2-7; D is perhaps TRBD1 (6 bases). From germline, CDR1 is SGHAT and CDR2 FQNNGV. This CDR3 contains 15 residues. The ends were cut back, 5 bases at V and 3 bases at J, with 17 bases in the middle.

This chain joins TRBV7-2 and TRBJ2-2; 10 nucleotides match TRBD2. Germline-derived CDR1 and CDR2 are SGHTA and FQGNSA. V shed 6 bases, J shed 3 bases, and the junction held 10 bases outside the gene matches. The CDR3 is made up of 17 amino acids. The CDR3 here is CASRPSSGSTHTGELFF. The CDR3 DNA is TGTGCCAGCAGGCCATCTAGCGGGAGCACCCACACCGGGGAGCTGTTTTTT.

Concerning this clone itself: Other nucleotide sequences from this sample produce the same CDR3. The chain uses TRBV7-9 and TRBJ1-5; D ambiguous. Trimming left V 1 base short and J 2 bases short, with 9 bases between. Germline assignment: CDR1 SEHNR and CDR2 FQNEAQ (reference sequence). CDR3 length equals 15 residues. CDR3 nucleotides: TGTGCCAGCAGCTTAGGTGGTCAAGGCAATCAGCCCCAGCATTTT. This gives the protein CASSLGGQGNQPQHF.

The gene calls are TRBV5-1 and TRBJ2-5; 9 bases are a match to TRBD1. The trim removed 4 bases at V and 4 bases at J, leaving 11 bases unmatched. This CDR3 has 16 residues. Looked up from germline, CDR1 is SGHRS and CDR2 is YFSETQ. Here the CDR3 reads CASSTNTGGGRETQYF. CDR3 nucleotide sequence: TGCGCCAGCAGCACTAACACAGGGGGCGGACGAGAGACCCAGTACTTC.